The 4 T cell receptor beta chains reported below all come from one sample, sequenced in a study of cytomegalovirus exposure and HLA in healthy donors. PCR amplification relied on 60 Vbeta primers (plus 13 Jbeta primers). Libraries were prepared by immunoSEQ multiplex PCR; TCRdb keeps only in-frame clonotypes and omits some of them. The sample includes about 190,000 clones, approximately 84% of them seen just once. Sequencing was performed on PBMCs. These receptors were obtained from a boy younger than 18 in good health and CMV-seronegative.

This clone was counted a few times. The rearrangement links TRBV5-6 to TRBJ2-5, with D perhaps matching TRBD2 (5 bases). The ends were cut back, 1 base at V and 5 bases at J, with 12 bases in the middle. Germline V gives CDR1 SGHDT, CDR2 YYEEEE. This CDR3 spans 14 amino acids. The CDR3 protein is CASSLLGVGETQYF. DNA of the CDR3: TGTGCCAGCAGCTTGTTGGGAGTGGGGGAGACCCAGTACTTC.

This clone appeared once. The V call is TRBV14, the J call TRBJ2-7; no reliable D call. V shed 5 bases and J shed 2 bases, with 13 bases lying between them. This CDR3 comprises 14 residues. Germline V gene data show CDR1 as SGHDN and CDR2 as FVKESK. Here the CDR3 DNA reads TGTGCCAGCAGCTACGTCGGTTCCGCCTACGAGCAGTACTTC. This translates into CASSYVGSAYEQYF.

The chain employs TRBV28 and TRBJ1-2; 8 nucleotides match TRBD1. With V trimmed by 10 bases and J by 5 bases, 12 bases remained unmatched. CDR1 MDHEN and CDR2 SYDVKM come from the germline V gene. The CDR3 contains 14 residues. The CDR3 nucleotides are TGTGCCACCGCAGGACAGGGAGGGCGGTATGGCTACACCTTC. Protein: CATAGQGGRYGYTF.

The V gene is TRBV4-2, the J gene TRBJ2-1; 13 bases agree with TRBD2. The CDR3 runs 16 residues. Per the germline V gene, CDR1 is LGHNA and CDR2 is YNFKEQ. Trimming took 3 bases from V and 6 from J; bases not matched to a gene: 5. The DNA for the CDR3 is TGTGCCAGCAGCCAGAAACTAGCGGGAGGGCCCAATGAGCAGTTCTTC. It encodes CASSQKLAGGPNEQFF.